Presented here are 14 T cell receptor beta chains from one specimen sequenced in a study of shared clonotypes between healthy human individuals. Profiling relied on immunoSEQ multiplex PCR, and the TCRdb table lists in-frame clones only, not all of them. The table lists around 2.1 million clones, just over 90% of them singletons, with roughly 1.8% in the top ten. Naive-designated CD8 cells lacked CD45RO, were positively enriched for CCR7, and omitted terminally differentiated effector memory CD45RA+ cells. The specimen sequenced was naive CD8+ T cells from PBMCs. These receptors originate from a man aged 18 to 30 in good health. Some clones in this sample may be carry-over from other donors' samples.

About this clone itself: Other DNA variants within this sample encode the same CDR3. The chain is built from TRBV5-4 and TRBJ1-1, with no clear D. The V end lost 2 bases, the J end lost 4 bases, and 9 bases lay between the germline ends. Germline assignment: CDR1 SGHNT and CDR2 YYREEE (reference sequence). The CDR3 spans 13 residues. The CDR3 nucleotides are TGTGCCAGCAGCTTAGGGTTGGGCACTGAAGCTTTCTTT. It encodes CASSLGLGTEAFF.

The rearrangement joins TRBV10-2 to TRBJ1-5; D is unresolved. V gave up 3 bases and J gave up 9 bases, with 15 bases separating them. Germline V gene lookup returns CDR1 WSHSY and CDR2 SAAADI. The CDR3 length is 14 residues. CDR3 DNA sequence: TGCGCCAGCAGTGAAGAGGACGGGTTAGGGCCCCAGCATTTT. Amino acids: CASSEEDGLGPQHF.

V gene TRBV5-4 combines with J gene TRBJ2-1, with D uncertain. The CDR3 covers 15 residues. Trimming left V 0 bases short and J 8 bases short, with 15 bases between. Germline V lookup: CDR1 SGHNT, CDR2 YYREEE (reference sequence). The CDR3 nucleotides read TGTGCCAGCAGCTTGGAACAGTTTGTTTTAGATGAGCAGTTCTTC. Protein sequence: CASSLEQFVLDEQFF.

V usage is TRBV13 and J usage is TRBJ2-7; 9 bases line up with TRBD1. J gave up 4 bases and V 5 bases, and 9 bases lay outside the gene matches. The CDR3 runs 15 residues. Germline CDR1 PRHDT, CDR2 FYEKMQ (reference sequence). CDR3 DNA sequence: TGTGCCAGCAGCGGCCGAGGGACAGGGAAATACGAGCAGTACTTC. Translating gives CASSGRGTGKYEQYF.

V gene TRBV5-1 combines with J gene TRBJ2-3, with a possible D match to TRBD2 (6 bases). CDR1 and CDR2 (germline): SGHRS, YFSETQ. The ends were cut back, 5 bases at V and 0 bases at J, with 7 bases in the middle. The CDR3 covers 13 residues. The CDR3 is CASRRDSTDTQYF. The CDR3 nucleotides are TGCGCCAGCAGGCGGGATAGCACAGATACGCAGTATTTT.

V gene TRBV28 combines with J gene TRBJ2-3, with D possibly matching TRBD2 (5 bases). CDR3 size: 14 residues. The germline V gene encodes CDR1 MDHEN and CDR2 SYDVKM. V lost 3 bases, J lost 2 bases, and 9 bases lay in between. CDR3 amino acids: CASSFGIDTDTQYF. The CDR3 nucleotides read TGTGCCAGCAGTTTCGGGATCGACACAGATACGCAGTATTTT.

The J gene is TRBJ2-2, the V gene TRBV18; perhaps TRBD2 as D (6 bases). CDR1 is KGHSH, CDR2 LQKENI, per germline. The CDR3 loop spans 16 amino acids. Trimming removed 4 bases from V and 3 bases from J, with 15 bases in between. The CDR3 region is CASSQFSGEDTGELFF. The CDR3 nucleotides are TGTGCCAGCTCACAATTTTCGGGAGAGGACACCGGGGAGCTGTTTTTT.

The chain carries TRBV28 and TRBJ2-1, with unresolved D. The CDR3 runs to 11 residues. CDR1 is MDHEN, CDR2 SYDVKM, per germline. V lost 9 bases to trimming and J lost 7 bases, with 10 bases between them. CDR3 sequence (DNA): TGTGCCAGTATAGAGAGGAATGAGCAGTTCTTC. As protein: CASIERNEQFF.

DNA for the CDR3: TGTGCCAGCAGTCCCCTGGACAGGGTGGGCGGAAATCAGCCCCAGCATTTT. Amino acid sequence: CASSPLDRVGGNQPQHF. This sequence joins TRBV27 and TRBJ1-5; 8 bases align to TRBD1. In germline, CDR1 is MNHEY, CDR2 SMNVEV (reference sequence). The CDR3 is 17 residues long. Unmatched junction bases numbered 13, after V lost 5 bases and J lost 4 bases.

This rearrangement joins TRBV7-9 to TRBJ2-6; D is unresolved. This CDR3 has 17 residues. V was pared by 0 bases and J by 0 bases, with 9 bases between. Germline V gives CDR1 SEHNR, CDR2 FQNEAQ (reference sequence). Here the CDR3 reads CASSLAPRVSGANVLTF. The CDR3, as DNA: TGTGCCAGCAGCTTAGCCCCTAGGGTCTCTGGGGCCAACGTCCTGACTTTC.

The V and J genes are TRBV28 and TRBJ2-1; no firm D call. Trimming stripped 4 bases from V and 0 bases from J, with 13 bases between. This CDR3 has 16 residues. Germline values: CDR1 MDHEN, CDR2 SYDVKM. DNA of the CDR3: TGTGCCAGCAGTTCTGCCCCGGGCGGCTCCTACAATGAGCAGTTCTTC. Protein: CASSSAPGGSYNEQFF. The full variable domain, its missing parts supplied by reference TRBV28 and TRBJ2-1, is DVKVTQSSRYLVKRTGEKVFLECVQDMDHENMFWYRQDPGLGLRLIYFSYDVKMKEKGDIPEGYSVSREKKERFSLILESASTNQTSMYLCASSSAPGGSYNEQFFGPGTRLTVL.

This chain joins TRBV4-3 and TRBJ1-2, with D unclear. The germline V gene has CDR1 LGHNA and CDR2 YSLEER. CDR3 length: 17 amino acids. V lost 1 base and J 0 bases, leaving 15 bases between the germline ends. This chain's CDR3 is CASSQVLLTQTNYGYTF. The CDR3 bases are TGCGCCAGCAGCCAAGTTTTGCTAACGCAGACTAACTATGGCTACACCTTC.

For this clone: The identical CDR3 is also encoded by other nucleotide sequences in the sample. The chain couples TRBV27 to TRBJ2-7; D is unclear. Trimming stripped 3 bases from V and 2 bases from J, with 8 bases between. The CDR3 extends over 13 amino acids. Germline V CDR1 and CDR2: MNHEY, SMNVEV (reference sequence). As DNA, the CDR3 is TGTGCCAGCAGTTTTGGCCCAACCTACGAGCAGTACTTC. It translates to CASSFGPTYEQYF.

CDR3 nucleotides: TGTGCCACCCTGAGAAACCGGGAGCTGTTTTTT. Protein: CATLRNRELFF. J is TRBJ2-2 and V is TRBV27; D uncertain. Trimming removed 10 bases from V and 9 bases from J, with 12 bases in between. Germline lookup yields CDR1 MNHEY and CDR2 SMNVEV (reference sequence). The CDR3 loop spans 11 amino acids.